One and the same sample provided the 5 T cell receptor beta chains below, sequenced in a study of blood T cells in healthy people across ages. Combining a sample-barcoded 5' primer with a J-beta primer mix, a second PCR ran for roughly 7 to 11 cycles. MiXCR, applied by TCRdb to the 5' RACE reads, yields one record per CDR3 protein. The sample records 1.5 million or so distinct CDR3 sequences, under 55% being singletons. The sample consisted of blood. These receptors all stem from a woman under 30 in good health.

V and J are TRBV12-5 and TRBJ1-2; 9 bases are shared with TRBD1. Unmatched junction bases numbered 10, after V lost 2 bases and J lost 3 bases. The V gene's germline CDR1 is LGHNT and CDR2 FRNRAP. The length of the CDR3 is 17 residues. CDR3 in DNA: TGTGCTAGTGGTTTGCAAACAGGGGGCGCGAACTACTATGGCTACACCTTC. This translates into CASGLQTGGANYYGYTF.

The chain couples TRBV7-9 to TRBJ1-1; D is ambiguous. The CDR3 has 13 residues. The germline V gene has CDR1 SEHNR and CDR2 FQNEAQ (reference sequence). Between the trimmed V and J ends, which lost 6 bases and 1 base, there was a span of 9 bases. The DNA of the CDR3 is TGTGCCAGCAGTTTCATCGGGAACACTGAAGCTTTCTTT. Its protein is CASSFIGNTEAFF.

The CDR3 sequence: CASSARTSGYQETQYF. In DNA, the CDR3 is TGTGCCAGCAGCGCCCGGACTAGCGGTTACCAAGAGACCCAGTACTTC. The V call is TRBV7-2, the J call TRBJ2-5; TRBD2 matches 10 bases. Germline CDR1 SGHTA, CDR2 FQGNSA. This CDR3 has 16 residues. V shed 5 bases and J 0 bases; nucleotides not matched to a gene: 6.

The CDR3 region is CAISSHNGQPQHF. The CDR3 nucleotides are TGTGCCATCAGTTCACATAACGGACAGCCCCAGCATTTT. The rearrangement uses TRBV10-3 and TRBJ1-5; D not resolved. The CDR3 totals 13 residues. The germline V and J ends were trimmed by 5 bases and 7 bases, with 12 bases remaining between them. The V gene's germline CDR1 is ENHRY and CDR2 SYGVKD.

This clonotype occurred many times. The V and J genes are TRBV12-3 or TRBV12-4 and TRBJ2-1; D possibly corresponds to TRBD2 (7 bases). With 0 bases removed from V and 8 bases from J, the gap between germline ends came to 11 bases. CDR3 length: 14 residues. The CDR3 sequence is CASSLAGGRDEQFF. The CDR3 DNA reads TGTGCCAGCAGTTTAGCGGGGGGGCGTGATGAGCAGTTCTTC.